This T cell receptor (beta chain) was recovered during a study of shared clonotypes between healthy human individuals. This CDR3 is built from 13 residues. Germline-derived CDR1 and CDR2 are SQVTM and ANQGSEA. Trimming cost V 5 bases and J 4 bases, with 14 bases left between them. TCRdb's table, derived via immunoSEQ multiplex PCR, lists solely in-frame clones and lacks some. The table includes about 800,000 clones, approximately 96% detected once. CD45RO-negative, CCR7-selected cells formed the naive CD8 fraction, which excluded terminally differentiated effector memory CD45RA+ cells. Study outcomes and limitations: Non-shared clonotypes were found to have lower generation probabilities than the clonotypes that were shared by all four of the sorted-subset donors.

This clone was counted once. The target antigen is unknown. The sample consisted of naive CD8+ T cells sorted from blood. The source is a man aged 30 to 45 in good health. V gene TRBV29-1 combines with J gene TRBJ1-1; D is possibly TRBD1 (5 bases). In DNA form, the CDR3 reads TGCAGCGTTCCCCCCGTTGGGGGCACTGAAGCTTTCTTT. This gives the protein CSVPPVGGTEAFF.